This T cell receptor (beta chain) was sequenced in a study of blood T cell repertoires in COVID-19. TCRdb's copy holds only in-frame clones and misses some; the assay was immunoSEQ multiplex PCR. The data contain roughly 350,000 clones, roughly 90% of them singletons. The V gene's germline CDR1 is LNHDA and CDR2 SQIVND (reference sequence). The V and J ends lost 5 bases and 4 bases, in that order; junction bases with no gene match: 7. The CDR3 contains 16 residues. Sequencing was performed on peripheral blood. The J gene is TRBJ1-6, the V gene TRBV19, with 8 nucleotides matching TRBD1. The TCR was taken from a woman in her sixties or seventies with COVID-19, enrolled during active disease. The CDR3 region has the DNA TGTGCCAGTAGTTCCCGTGGACAGGGATATAATTCACCCCTCCACTTT. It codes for CASSSRGQGYNSPLHF.